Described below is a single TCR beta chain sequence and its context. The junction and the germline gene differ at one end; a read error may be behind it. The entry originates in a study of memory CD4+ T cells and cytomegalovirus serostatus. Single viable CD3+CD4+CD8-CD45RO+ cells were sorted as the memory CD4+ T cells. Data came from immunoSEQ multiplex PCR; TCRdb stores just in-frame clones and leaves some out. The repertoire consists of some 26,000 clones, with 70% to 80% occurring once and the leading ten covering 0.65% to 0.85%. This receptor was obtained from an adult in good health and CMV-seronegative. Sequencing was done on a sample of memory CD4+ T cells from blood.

The CDR3 coding sequence is TGTGCTAGCAGCTTAACAGCGGGGGGGCTCGGGGAGACCCAGTACTTC. Protein sequence: CASSLTAGGLGETQYF. The chain is built from TRBV7-7 and TRBJ2-5; TRBD2 matches at 10 bases. Germline values: CDR1 SSHAT, CDR2 FNYEAQ (reference sequence). CDR3 length: 16 amino acids.